This entry describes one T cell receptor (beta chain). Its antigen is still unknown. The length of the CDR3 is 16 residues. Germline CDR1 and CDR2: SGHTA and FQGNSA. Trimming took off 1 base at V and 3 bases at J, with 15 bases between the two ends. The data are from a study of blood T cells in healthy people across ages. Study background: Template switching picked up about one barcoded beta molecule for each two T cells.

A second 7 to 11 cycle PCR used barcoded and J-beta primers. Each cDNA molecule carried a tag from a template-switch adaptor that contained 12 random nucleotides. Each CDR3 protein gets one entry after TCRdb re-called the 5' RACE reads with MiXCR. The top ten clones hold 15% to 17% of a sample with hundreds of thousands of distinct CDR3 sequences, approximately 31% of them seen once. Study observations and caveats: It was held that diversity estimates obtained from one million T cells represented underestimates. Both naive CD4+ cell counts and diversity were greater in long-lived donors than in aged donors.

V and J are TRBV7-2 and TRBJ1-2, with TRBD1 as a possible D gene (6 bases). Sample: blood. This TCR derives from a woman older than 75 in good health. CDR3 amino acids: CASSLGTAGWDYGYTF. Written as DNA, the CDR3 is TGTGCCAGCAGCTTAGGGACAGCCGGGTGGGACTATGGCTACACCTTC.